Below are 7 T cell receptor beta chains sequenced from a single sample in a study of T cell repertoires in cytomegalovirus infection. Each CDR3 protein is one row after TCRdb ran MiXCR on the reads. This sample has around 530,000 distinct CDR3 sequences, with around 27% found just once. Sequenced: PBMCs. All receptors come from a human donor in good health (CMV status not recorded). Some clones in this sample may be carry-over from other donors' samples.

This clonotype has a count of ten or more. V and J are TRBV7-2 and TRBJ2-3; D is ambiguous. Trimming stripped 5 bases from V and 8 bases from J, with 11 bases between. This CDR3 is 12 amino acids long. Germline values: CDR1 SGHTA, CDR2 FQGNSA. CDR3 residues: CASSSSTSTQYF. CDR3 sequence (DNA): TGTGCCAGCAGCAGTAGCACCAGTACGCAGTATTTT.

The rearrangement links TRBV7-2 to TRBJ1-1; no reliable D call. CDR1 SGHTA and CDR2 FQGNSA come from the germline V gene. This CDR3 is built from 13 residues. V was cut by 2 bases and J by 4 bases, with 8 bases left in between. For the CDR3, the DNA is TGTGCCAGCAGCTTAAAGAGAGGCACTGAAGCTTTCTTT. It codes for CASSLKRGTEAFF.

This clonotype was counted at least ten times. The CDR3 DNA reads as TGTGCCACCATACCCGGGACAGGGCGCAATGAGCAGTTCTTC. Protein product: CATIPGTGRNEQFF. The chain employs TRBV12-3 or TRBV12-4 and TRBJ2-1; 9 bases line up with TRBD1. This CDR3 comprises 14 residues. With 10 bases clipped from V and 6 bases from J, the junction kept 10 bases outside the gene matches.

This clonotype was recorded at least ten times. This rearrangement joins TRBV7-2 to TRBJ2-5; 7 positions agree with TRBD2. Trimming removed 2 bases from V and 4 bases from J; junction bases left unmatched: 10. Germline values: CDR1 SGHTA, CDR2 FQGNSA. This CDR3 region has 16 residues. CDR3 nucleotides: TGTGCCAGCAGCTTAAATGGCGGGAGTGTGTCAGAGACCCAGTACTTC. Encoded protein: CASSLNGGSVSETQYF.

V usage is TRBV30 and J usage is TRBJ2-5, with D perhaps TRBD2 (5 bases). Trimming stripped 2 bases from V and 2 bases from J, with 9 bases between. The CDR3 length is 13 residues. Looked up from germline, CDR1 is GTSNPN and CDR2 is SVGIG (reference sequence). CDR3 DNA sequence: TGTGCCTGGAGTAAGCGGATTCAAGAGACCCAGTACTTC. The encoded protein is CAWSKRIQETQYF.

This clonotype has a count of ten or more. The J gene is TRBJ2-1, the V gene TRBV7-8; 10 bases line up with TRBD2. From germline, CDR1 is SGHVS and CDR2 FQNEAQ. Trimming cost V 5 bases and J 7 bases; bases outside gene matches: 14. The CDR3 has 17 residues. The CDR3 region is CASSPLVPGLALNEQFF. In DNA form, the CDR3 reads TGTGCCAGCAGCCCCCTGGTGCCGGGACTAGCGTTAAATGAGCAGTTCTTC.

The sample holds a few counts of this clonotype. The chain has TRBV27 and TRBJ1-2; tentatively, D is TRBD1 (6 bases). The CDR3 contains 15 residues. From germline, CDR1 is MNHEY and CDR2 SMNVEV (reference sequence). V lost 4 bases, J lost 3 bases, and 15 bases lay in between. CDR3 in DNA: TGTGCCAGCAGTTCCTTAATCAGGGGTGACTATGGCTACACCTTC. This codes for CASSSLIRGDYGYTF.